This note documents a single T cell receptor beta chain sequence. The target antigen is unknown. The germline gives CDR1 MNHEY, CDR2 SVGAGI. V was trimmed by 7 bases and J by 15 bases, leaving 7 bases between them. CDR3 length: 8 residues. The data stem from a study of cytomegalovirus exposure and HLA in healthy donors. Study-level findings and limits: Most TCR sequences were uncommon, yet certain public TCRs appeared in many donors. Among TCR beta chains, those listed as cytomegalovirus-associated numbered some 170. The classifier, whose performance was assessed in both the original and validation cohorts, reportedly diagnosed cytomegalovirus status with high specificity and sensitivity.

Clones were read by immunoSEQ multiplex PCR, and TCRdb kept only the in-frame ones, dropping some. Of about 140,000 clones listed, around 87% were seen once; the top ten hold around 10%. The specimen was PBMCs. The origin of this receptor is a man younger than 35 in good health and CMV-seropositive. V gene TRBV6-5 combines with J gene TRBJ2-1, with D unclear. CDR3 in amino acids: CASKSGFF. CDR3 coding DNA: TGTGCCAGCAAGAGTGGGTTCTTC.